Sequencing of this T cell receptor (beta chain) was carried out in a study of T cells in Graves' hyperthyroidism and ophthalmopathy. TCR beta CDR3 regions were amplified from RNA. First-round RT-PCR of the TCR CDR3 relied on the HTBI primer set. MiXCR was run by TCRdb on the multiplex PCR reads, yielding one entry per CDR3 protein. The profile shows more than 300,000 distinct CDR3 sequences, 15% to 20% of them singletons. Thyroid ultrasound and orbital computed tomography, with clinical symptoms and serum thyroxine and TRAb, informed diagnoses. This clonotype was detected many times. This CDR3 comprises 14 residues. V lost 4 bases to trimming and J lost 2 bases; unmatched junction nucleotides: 3. The germline gives CDR1 DFQATT, CDR2 SNEGSKA (reference sequence).

The chain employs TRBV20-1 and TRBJ1-5; 9 bases are shared with TRBD1. This TCR came from a woman under 40 with Graves' hyperthyroidism that later progressed to Graves' ophthalmopathy. Material for sequencing was blood. Here the CDR3 DNA reads TGCAGTGCTATACAGGGGGCTCGCAATCAGCCCCAGCATTTT. Encoded protein: CSAIQGARNQPQHF.